The clone carrying this T cell receptor beta chain was observed at least ten times. Its antigen is as yet unknown. This entry comes from a study of T cells after yellow fever vaccination. Turning to the study itself: Each low-cell-number fraction was prepared by means of SMART-Seq v4 Ultra Low Input.

The V and J ends lost 5 bases and 5 bases, in that order; junction bases with no gene match: 8. The germline V gene encodes CDR1 DFQATT and CDR2 SNEGSKA (reference sequence). The CDR3 loop spans 14 amino acids. General observations from the study: A small share of clonotypes appeared in both CD4 and CD8 compartments. The study re-detected most primary-vaccination clones after the booster (approximately 97% CD4, roughly 85% CD8).

As TCR cDNA was made by 5'RACE template switching, a universal primer site and UMIs were added. TCRdb recomputed calls from the 5' RACE reads with MiXCR, one row per CDR3 protein. In the table there are over 150,000 distinct CDR3 sequences, about 6% of which are singletons. Sequencing used CD4+ T cells sorted from PBMCs, obtained on the day of the first yellow fever vaccination. The sequence came from a man aged 18 to 35 who received the YFV17D yellow fever vaccine. The chain uses TRBV20-1 and TRBJ2-5; 10 positions agree with TRBD1. CDR3: CSAPGQGLRETQYF. DNA for the CDR3: TGCAGTGCTCCGGGACAGGGGTTGAGGGAGACCCAGTACTTC.